A selection of T cell receptor beta chains follows, all from one sample in a study of early T cells in non-severe SARS-CoV-2 infection. TCRdb used MiXCR to reprocess the 5' RACE reads, holding one entry per CDR3 protein. The sample consists of fewer than 85,000 distinct CDR3 sequences, around 10% of them appearing once. Sequences were obtained from whole blood. The receptor set was obtained from an adult who was a healthcare worker with PCR-confirmed SARS-CoV-2 infection or an uninfected control (not recorded which). Both conserved end residues are part of each CDR3. Each record gives: D gene, J gene, clone size, V gene, CDR3 protein, CDR3 DNA. The D gene is left open where the match is weak. Part of the rows lack a size; the others show once, few, many or a class for expanded clones.

d_gene: -; j_gene: TRBJ2-3; abundance: -; v_gene: TRBV2; CDR3aa: CASSRGSPRTGTDTQYF; CDR3nt: TGTGCCAGCAGTCGGGGGTCCCCTCGCACCGGCACAGATACGCAGTATTTT
d_gene: TRBD2; j_gene: TRBJ2-3; abundance: many; v_gene: TRBV7-9; CDR3aa: CASSPPSGSEELDTQYF; CDR3nt: TGTGCCAGCAGCCCCCCTAGCGGATCGGAGGAATTGGATACGCAGTATTTT
d_gene: TRBD2; j_gene: TRBJ2-3; abundance: few; v_gene: TRBV12-3/TRBV12-4; CDR3aa: CASSDYPGTSVTDTQYF; CDR3nt: TGTGCCAGCAGTGACTACCCCGGGACTAGCGTCACAGATACGCAGTATTTT
d_gene: -; j_gene: TRBJ2-2; abundance: -; v_gene: TRBV13; CDR3aa: CASSYGTNTGELFF; CDR3nt: TGTGCCAGCAGCTACGGGACGAACACCGGGGAGCTGTTTTTT
d_gene: TRBD2; j_gene: TRBJ2-3; abundance: few; v_gene: TRBV6-5; CDR3aa: CASSAAGGSTDTQYF; CDR3nt: TGTGCCAGCAGTGCGGCGGGGGGGAGCACAGATACGCAGTATTTT
d_gene: TRBD1; j_gene: TRBJ2-3; abundance: -; v_gene: TRBV20-1; CDR3aa: CSASLRGLVDTQYF; CDR3nt: TGCAGTGCTAGCCTCAGGGGGCTGGTCGATACGCAGTATTTT
d_gene: TRBD1; j_gene: TRBJ2-3; abundance: -; v_gene: TRBV12-3/TRBV12-4; CDR3aa: CASSRGTGYGTQYF; CDR3nt: TGTGCCAGCAGCCGCGGGACAGGGTATGGTACGCAGTATTTT
d_gene: -; j_gene: TRBJ1-1; abundance: many; v_gene: TRBV20-1; CDR3aa: CSAPHVEGAEAFF; CDR3nt: TGCAGTGCTCCCCATGTGGAAGGGGCTGAAGCTTTCTTT
d_gene: TRBD1; j_gene: TRBJ1-1; abundance: few; v_gene: TRBV3-1; CDR3aa: CASSPNPGTEALKAFF; CDR3nt: TGTGCCAGCAGCCCCAACCCCGGGACAGAAGCCCTGAAAGCTTTCTTT
d_gene: TRBD1; j_gene: TRBJ1-2; abundance: few; v_gene: TRBV19; CDR3aa: CASNSQGGSYGYTF; CDR3nt: TGTGCCAGTAACTCGCAGGGGGGGAGCTATGGCTACACCTTC
d_gene: TRBD1; j_gene: TRBJ1-5; abundance: many; v_gene: TRBV12-3/TRBV12-4; CDR3aa: CASSLLIQGAQPQHF; CDR3nt: TGTGCCAGCAGTTTATTGATCCAGGGGGCCCAGCCCCAGCATTTT
d_gene: -; j_gene: TRBJ2-2; abundance: -; v_gene: TRBV14; CDR3aa: CASSQFLTRGTGELFF; CDR3nt: TGTGCCAGCAGCCAATTCCTAACTCGTGGCACCGGGGAGCTGTTTTTT
d_gene: -; j_gene: TRBJ2-3; abundance: -; v_gene: TRBV13; CDR3aa: CASSSGQGSTDTQYF; CDR3nt: TGTGCCAGCAGCAGCGGGCAGGGGAGCACAGATACGCAGTATTTT
d_gene: -; j_gene: TRBJ1-1; abundance: many; v_gene: TRBV5-1; CDR3aa: CASSLLTSTPEAFF; CDR3nt: TGCGCCAGCAGCTTGCTTACATCTACGCCTGAAGCTTTCTTT
d_gene: TRBD2; j_gene: TRBJ2-3; abundance: many; v_gene: TRBV7-3; CDR3aa: CASSLTGGSGTSTDTQYF; CDR3nt: TGTGCCAGCAGCTTAACGGGAGGTAGCGGGACTAGCACAGATACGCAGTATTTT
d_gene: -; j_gene: TRBJ2-1; abundance: few; v_gene: TRBV29-1; CDR3aa: CSTRGVAYNEQFF; CDR3nt: TGCAGCACGAGAGGGGTAGCGTACAATGAGCAGTTCTTC
d_gene: -; j_gene: TRBJ2-1; abundance: -; v_gene: TRBV7-3; CDR3aa: CASSLMGSPYNEQFF; CDR3nt: TGTGCCAGCAGCTTAATGGGGAGCCCTTACAATGAGCAGTTCTTC
d_gene: -; j_gene: TRBJ2-5; abundance: many; v_gene: TRBV25-1; CDR3aa: CASSEGTFRVETQYF; CDR3nt: TGTGCCAGCAGCGAAGGTACATTCCGGGTGGAGACCCAGTACTTC
d_gene: -; j_gene: TRBJ1-5; abundance: many; v_gene: TRBV12-3/TRBV12-4; CDR3aa: CASSDSHRERHF; CDR3nt: TGTGCCAGCAGTGATTCCCACAGGGAACGGCATTTT
d_gene: -; j_gene: TRBJ1-2; abundance: many; v_gene: TRBV4-2; CDR3aa: CASSQDSAKNYGYTF; CDR3nt: TGTGCCAGCAGCCAAGACAGCGCCAAAAACTATGGCTACACCTTC
d_gene: -; j_gene: TRBJ2-4; abundance: many; v_gene: TRBV12-3/TRBV12-4; CDR3aa: CASSFGSSAAKNIQYF; CDR3nt: TGTGCCAGCAGTTTTGGGAGCTCGGCGGCCAAAAACATTCAGTACTTC
d_gene: -; j_gene: TRBJ2-3; abundance: few; v_gene: TRBV11-2; CDR3aa: CASSSNRAAHYF; CDR3nt: TGTGCCAGCAGCTCAAACCGGGCCGCTCACTATTTT
d_gene: -; j_gene: TRBJ2-7; abundance: many; v_gene: TRBV3-1; CDR3aa: CASSHIRDSSHEQYF; CDR3nt: TGTGCCAGCAGCCACATCCGGGACTCAAGTCACGAGCAGTACTTC
d_gene: -; j_gene: TRBJ2-7; abundance: few; v_gene: TRBV29-1; CDR3aa: CSVEEDRTPYEQYF; CDR3nt: TGCAGCGTTGAAGAGGACCGAACGCCCTACGAGCAGTACTTC
d_gene: -; j_gene: TRBJ2-1; abundance: -; v_gene: TRBV5-6; CDR3aa: CASRSPPANEQFF; CDR3nt: TGTGCCAGCCGCTCCCCCCCCGCCAATGAGCAGTTCTTC
d_gene: TRBD1; j_gene: TRBJ2-2; abundance: many; v_gene: TRBV6-4; CDR3aa: CASSPGTGTGELFF; CDR3nt: TGTGCCAGCAGCCCAGGGACAGGGACCGGGGAGCTGTTTTTT
d_gene: TRBD2; j_gene: TRBJ2-1; abundance: -; v_gene: TRBV13; CDR3aa: CASSSGLAANEQFF; CDR3nt: TGTGCCAGCAGCTCCGGACTAGCGGCCAATGAGCAGTTCTTC
d_gene: -; j_gene: TRBJ2-1; abundance: many; v_gene: TRBV7-3; CDR3aa: CASSLGGQDEQFF; CDR3nt: TGTGCCAGCAGCTTAGGAGGGCAGGATGAGCAGTTCTTC
d_gene: -; j_gene: TRBJ2-5; abundance: many; v_gene: TRBV11-1; CDR3aa: CASSLGHVGGETQYF; CDR3nt: TGTGCCAGCAGCTTAGGCCACGTCGGAGGGGAGACCCAGTACTTC
d_gene: -; j_gene: TRBJ2-5; abundance: many; v_gene: TRBV11-2; CDR3aa: CASSLSGQETQYF; CDR3nt: TGTGCCAGCAGCCTATCCGGCCAAGAGACCCAGTACTTC
d_gene: -; j_gene: TRBJ2-2; abundance: once; v_gene: TRBV5-4; CDR3aa: CASSLAASRVSGELFF; CDR3nt: TGTGCCAGCAGCTTGGCTGCGAGCCGGGTGAGCGGGGAGCTGTTTTTT
d_gene: TRBD2; j_gene: TRBJ2-7; abundance: -; v_gene: TRBV28; CDR3aa: CASRLAGGPQQYF; CDR3nt: TGTGCCAGCAGGCTAGCGGGAGGGCCCCAGCAGTACTTC